This T cell receptor beta chain is drawn from a study of CD8 T cells in acute hepatitis C reinfection. Points from the study as a whole: All groups preferentially used TRBV04 and TRBV06, which was not due to overrepresentation in the naive pool. Regardless of outcome, more than 10 public clonotypes appeared, one using V04-02/J02-02. Acute resolver, follow-up resolver and acute chronic samples had similar high diversity.

Between the trimmed V and J ends, which lost 8 bases and 6 bases, there was a span of 17 bases. The germline gives CDR1 SGHVS, CDR2 FQNEAQ. CDR3 length: 15 amino acids. The protocol was immunoSEQ multiplex PCR, while the TCRdb copy is restricted to in-frame clones and leaves out a portion. Of tens of thousands of clones listed, 85% to 90% are singletons. On this clone: Its cognate antigen is unknown.

Documented time point: naive CD8 control sorted from an acute-time-point sample. The receptor's source is a young man with chronic hepatitis C. The material sequenced was naive CD8+ T cells from PBMCs. The chain employs TRBV7-8 and TRBJ1-6; a possible D gene is TRBD1 (6 bases). CDR3 sequence reads: CASAPWGTLNSPLHF. DNA of the CDR3: TGTGCCAGCGCCCCATGGGGGACACTTAATTCACCCCTCCACTTT.